The next 14 T cell receptor beta chains were all read from a single sample in a study of blood T cell repertoires in COVID-19. Using immunoSEQ multiplex PCR, the repertoire was profiled, and TCRdb retains in-frame clones only, with some absent. The data contain 84,000 or so clones, approximately 85% of them singletons. The sequencing input was peripheral blood. The source is a man between 65 and 80 years old with acute or convalescent COVID-19.

This clone was seen a handful of times. V usage is TRBV27 and J usage is TRBJ1-2; TRBD1 matches at 7 bases. Germline V lookup: CDR1 MNHEY, CDR2 SMNVEV (reference sequence). Trimming took 3 bases from V and 1 from J; bases not matched to a gene: 8. This CDR3 is built from 16 residues. CDR3 nucleotides: TGTGCCAGCAGTTTCCTCCTGGGACAGATTAACTATGGCTACACCTTC. Residues: CASSFLLGQINYGYTF.

The chain links TRBV4-1 to TRBJ2-1, with D possibly being TRBD2 (5 bases). The CDR3 contains 17 residues. Germline loops: CDR1 MGHRA, CDR2 YSYEKL. Trimming removed 2 bases at V and 6 bases at J, with 20 bases between. DNA of the CDR3: TGCGCCAGCAGCCAAAGACCGGGGATCGGGCCCCCCAATGAGCAGTTCTTC. Residues: CASSQRPGIGPPNEQFF.

The chain combines TRBV20-1 with TRBJ1-1; 10 bases are a match to TRBD1. The V and J ends lost 3 bases and 4 bases, in that order; junction bases with no gene match: 5. Germline V gene lookup returns CDR1 DFQATT and CDR2 SNEGSKA (reference sequence). The CDR3 spans 14 residues. The CDR3 loop is CSASRTGGGTEAFF. As DNA, the CDR3 is TGCAGTGCTAGTAGGACAGGGGGTGGCACTGAAGCTTTCTTT.

The chain uses TRBV30 and TRBJ1-4; 9 nucleotides match TRBD1. This CDR3 spans 15 amino acids. The ends lost 3 bases at V and 7 bases at J; junction bases unmatched: 9. CDR1 is GTSNPN, CDR2 SVGIG, per germline (reference sequence). CDR3 sequence: CAWRTGGSRFEKLFF. In DNA form, the CDR3 reads TGTGCCTGGAGGACAGGGGGGTCCCGTTTTGAAAAACTGTTTTTT.

The chain has TRBV2 and TRBJ1-6; no firm D call. The germline V gene has CDR1 SNHLY and CDR2 FYNNEI. V lost 6 bases to trimming and J lost 0 bases, with 24 bases between them. There are 20 residues in the CDR3. The CDR3 sequence is CASSTNLVTTRSSYNSPLHF. CDR3 DNA sequence: TGTGCCAGCAGCACTAATCTCGTGACCACTCGGAGCTCCTATAATTCACCCCTCCACTTT.

This chain links TRBV24-1 with TRBJ2-7, with D uncertain. The ends were cut back, 1 base at V and 6 bases at J, with 3 bases in the middle. Germline CDR1 KGHDR, CDR2 SFDVKD. This CDR3 region has 11 residues. CDR3 DNA: TGTGCCACCAGTGATTTCGGCGAGCAGTACTTC. Protein: CATSDFGEQYF.

This clone occurred once. The chain joins TRBV2 to TRBJ2-3; TRBD1 agrees at 11 bases. From germline, CDR1 is SNHLY and CDR2 FYNNEI. This CDR3 has 15 residues. Trimming removed 4 bases from V and 6 bases from J; junction bases left unmatched: 6. This chain's CDR3 is CASSGRDRGDDTQYF. The CDR3 DNA reads as TGTGCCAGCAGTGGCCGGGACAGGGGGGACGATACGCAGTATTTT. Full variable domain (remainder filled in from reference TRBV2 and TRBJ2-3): EPEVTQTPSHQVTQMGQEVILRCVPISNHLYFYWYRQILGQKVEFLVSFYNNEISEKSEIFDDQFSVERPDGSNFTLKIRSTKLEDSAMYFCASSGRDRGDDTQYFGPGTRLTVL.

This clone has only one observation. The genes are TRBV28 and TRBJ2-7, with D unclear. The CDR3 contains 13 residues. V was pared by 2 bases and J by 2 bases, with 7 bases between. Germline loops: CDR1 MDHEN, CDR2 SYDVKM. Here the CDR3 DNA reads TGTGCCAGCAGTTTAGGCGCGGCCTACGAGCAGTACTTC. Translation: CASSLGAAYEQYF.

The gene calls are TRBV7-2 and TRBJ1-2; 10 bases line up with TRBD1. CDR1 and CDR2 from the germline V gene are SGHTA and FQGNSA. The CDR3 consists of 16 residues. After removal of 0 bases from V and 8 bases from J, the junction contained 9 bases not matched to a gene. CDR3 nucleotides: TGTGCCAGCAGCTTAGCGGTGACAGGGGGCGCGGAAGGCTACACCTTC. It yields the protein CASSLAVTGGAEGYTF. The full variable domain, with the rest looked up from reference TRBV7-2 and TRBJ1-2, is GAGVSQSPSNKVTEKGKDVELRCDPISGHTALYWYRQSLGQGLEFLIYFQGNSAPDKSGLPSDRFSAERTGGSVSTLTIQRTQQEDSAVYLCASSLAVTGGAEGYTFGSGTRLTVV.

This chain connects TRBV6-2 or TRBV6-3 to TRBJ2-5; tentatively, D is TRBD2 (5 bases). The CDR3 spans 16 residues. Germline assignment: CDR1 MNHEY and CDR2 SVGEGT. V lost 2 bases to trimming and J lost 3 bases, with 16 bases between them. CDR3: CASSYGRAVGEETQYF. CDR3 DNA sequence: TGTGCCAGCAGTTACGGGCGGGCCGTCGGGGAAGAGACCCAGTACTTC.

This chain links TRBV28 with TRBJ1-4; no definite D call. The CDR3 extends over 16 amino acids. The germline V gene encodes CDR1 MDHEN and CDR2 SYDVKM. Trimming shortened V by 5 bases and J by 4 bases, and 17 bases separated the two germline ends. CDR3 DNA sequence: TGTGCCAGCAGTCCAACGGGTAGCGCAATTAATGAAAAACTGTTTTTT. Its translation is CASSPTGSAINEKLFF.

CDR3 in amino acids: CSVDGGLDTQYF. The CDR3 DNA follows: TGCAGCGTTGATGGCGGCCTGGATACGCAGTATTTT. The gene calls are TRBV29-1 and TRBJ2-3, with no clear D. The germline gives CDR1 SQVTM, CDR2 ANQGSEA. This CDR3 is 12 amino acids long. Between the trimmed V and J ends, which lost 3 bases and 6 bases, there was a span of 10 bases.

This rearrangement joins TRBV24-1 to TRBJ1-2, with D perhaps matching TRBD1 (5 bases). Trimming cost V 7 bases and J 8 bases, with 28 bases left between them. The CDR3 covers 17 residues. Germline V lookup: CDR1 KGHDR, CDR2 SFDVKD. The DNA for the CDR3 is TGTGCCACCAGCCAGCCGGGGGGGGGTACGGCGCCGGAGGGCTACACCTTC. Translation gives CATSQPGGGTAPEGYTF.

The rearrangement uses TRBV7-2 and TRBJ2-7; 13 bases match TRBD2. Looked up from germline, CDR1 is SGHTA and CDR2 is FQGNSA. Losses at the gene ends were 4 bases for V and 4 bases for J; bases not matched to a gene: 7. This CDR3 region has 16 residues. The CDR3 sequence: CASSSGLAGLAYEQYF. DNA of the CDR3: TGTGCCAGCAGCTCGGGACTAGCGGGACTAGCGTACGAGCAGTACTTC.